This is a list of T cell receptor beta chains from one sample in a study of blood T cell repertoires in COVID-19. Assay used: immunoSEQ multiplex PCR; TCRdb lists only in-frame clones, some missing. The table records about 230,000 clones, about 85% of them present only once. The sequenced material came from PBMCs or T cells enriched from blood (not recorded which). These receptors all stem from a man under 40 who had recovered from COVID-19. Both conserved end residues are part of each CDR3. The D gene is left open where the match is weak. A row's size may be missing; if present it is once, few, many or a size class.

abundance	d_gene	v_gene	j_gene	CDR3aa	CDR3nt
few	NA	TRBV5-8	TRBJ2-3	CASSPGTKGDTQYF	TGTGCCAGCAGCCCGGGGACAAAGGGAGATACGCAGTATTTT
NA	NA	TRBV10-3	TRBJ1-2	CAISRGLGYGYTF	TGTGCCATCAGTCGAGGGTTAGGCTATGGCTACACCTTC
once	TRBD2	TRBV4-2	TRBJ2-3	CASSQAGTSGGASDTQYF	TGTGCCAGCAGCCAAGCCGGGACTAGCGGGGGGGCCTCAGATACGCAGTATTTT
NA	TRBD2	TRBV4-2	TRBJ2-1	CASSQAVGTSGFNEQFF	TGTGCCAGCAGCCAAGCCGTGGGGACTAGCGGGTTCAATGAGCAGTTCTTC
few	NA	TRBV6-5	TRBJ1-4	CAILQGQKLFF	TGTGCCATCCTTCAGGGGCAAAAGCTGTTTTTT
NA	NA	TRBV2	TRBJ1-2	CASSPIQGGGYTF	TGTGCCAGCAGCCCAATACAGGGCGGAGGCTACACCTTC
NA	NA	TRBV19	TRBJ2-5	CASSIVEEGQETQYF	TGTGCCAGTAGTATAGTGGAGGAGGGCCAAGAGACCCAGTACTTC
NA	TRBD1	TRBV7-8	TRBJ1-4	CASSNRGRNEKLFF	TGTGCCAGCAGCAACAGGGGGCGGAATGAAAAACTGTTTTTT
NA	TRBD1	TRBV30	TRBJ1-2	CAWGLAPEQGDGYTF	TGTGCCTGGGGGTTGGCCCCGGAACAGGGGGATGGCTACACCTTC
once	TRBD1	TRBV13	TRBJ1-1	CASSAGQGYTEAFF	TGTGCCAGCAGCGCGGGACAGGGGTACACTGAAGCTTTCTTT
NA	TRBD2	TRBV4-1	TRBJ2-1	CASSLYGLAGASSYNEQFF	TGCGCCAGCAGCCTCTACGGACTAGCGGGGGCCAGCTCCTACAATGAGCAGTTCTTC
NA	NA	TRBV11-2	TRBJ1-1	CASSLVGERAFF	TGTGCCAGCAGCTTAGTCGGGGAAAGAGCTTTCTTT
NA	TRBD1	TRBV2	TRBJ2-7	CASSRDRVYEQYF	TGTGCCAGCAGCCGGGACAGGGTCTACGAGCAGTACTTC
NA	TRBD1	TRBV30	TRBJ1-2	CAWNRQGAPYGYTF	TGTGCCTGGAACCGGCAGGGGGCGCCCTATGGCTACACCTTC
NA	NA	TRBV12-1	TRBJ1-2	CASSFGAGRGYTF	TGTGCCAGCAGCTTTGGGGCAGGGCGAGGCTACACCTTC